Given below is one T cell receptor beta chain in context. Germline assignment: CDR1 LGHNA and CDR2 YSLEER. The CDR3 runs 12 residues. J lost 12 bases, V lost 3 bases, and 7 bases had no gene match. The record originates from a study of cytomegalovirus exposure and HLA in healthy donors. 13 Jbeta primers and 60 Vbeta primers were used for the PCR. Libraries were prepared by immunoSEQ multiplex PCR; TCRdb keeps only in-frame clonotypes and omits some of them. The sample has 150,000 to 200,000 clones; roughly 85% are singletons. The gene calls are TRBV4-3 and TRBJ1-2; 7 bases line up with TRBD1. The sequencing input was PBMCs. This receptor was obtained from a woman aged 18-29 years in good health and CMV-seronegative. CDR3 nucleotides: TGCGCCAGCAGCCAGTCGACAGGGACTCACACCTTC. The encoded protein is CASSQSTGTHTF.